The source of this T cell receptor beta chain is a study of shared clonotypes between healthy human individuals. The V and J ends lost 2 bases and 4 bases, in that order; junction bases with no gene match: 5. The CDR3 extends over 14 amino acids. Germline loops: CDR1 SGHTS, CDR2 YDEGEE. Assay used: immunoSEQ multiplex PCR; TCRdb lists only in-frame clones, some missing. This sample yields about 2.3 million clones, of which more than 85% are seen a single time; roughly 0.36% belongs to the top ten. The V gene is TRBV5-8, the J gene TRBJ2-7; 8 bases fit TRBD1. This TCR was recovered from a man between 18 and 35 years old in good health. Some clones in this sample may be carry-over from other donors' samples. The sample consisted of naive CD4+ T cells from PBMCs. Subset denoted: CD45RA+ positively selected. Here the CDR3 DNA reads TGTGCCAGCAGCTTACCAGGACAGGGTTACGAGCAGTACTTC. Translation gives CASSLPGQGYEQYF. Variable domain in full (rest from reference TRBV5-8 and TRBJ2-7): EAGVTQSPTHLIKTRGQQATLRCSPISGHTSVYWYQQALGLGLQFLLWYDEGEERNRGNFPPRFSGRQFPNYSSELNVNALELEDSALYLCASSLPGQGYEQYFGPGTRLTVT.